Below are 26 T cell receptor beta chains sequenced from a single sample in a study of T-cell reconstitution after alpha-beta-depleted transplantation in children. Unique molecular identifiers tagged the TCRbeta library. TCRdb called the PCR reads again in MiXCR, with one record for every CDR3 protein. The table records some 400,000 distinct CDR3 sequences, 20% of them present only once. The sample here was PBMCs from the stem cell graft donor, taken from the stem cell graft. The receptors were sampled from a human donor who donated a stem cell graft to a child with acute myeloid leukemia.

The chain couples TRBV11-2 to TRBJ2-1; TRBD2 might be the D (6 bases). This CDR3 is built from 18 residues. The germline V gene encodes CDR1 SGHAT and CDR2 FQNNGV. V was pared by 0 bases and J by 6 bases, with 21 bases between. The CDR3 nucleotides are TGTGCCAGCAGCTTAGATCTCCGTGCGGAGGGACCCCCCAATGAGCAGTTCTTC. Protein: CASSLDLRAEGPPNEQFF.

The table lists this clonotype with a few counts. The chain couples TRBV20-1 to TRBJ2-2, with 7 bases matching TRBD2. This CDR3 spans 13 amino acids. Trimming removed 2 bases from V and 4 bases from J; junction bases left unmatched: 1. Germline CDR1 is DFQATT and CDR2 is SNEGSKA (reference sequence). CDR3 sequence (DNA): TGCAGTGCTAGACGGGAGGTCACCGGGGAGCTGTTTTTT. Its translation is CSARREVTGELFF.

The chain combines TRBV10-3 with TRBJ1-2; perhaps TRBD1 as D (6 bases). Germline values: CDR1 ENHRY, CDR2 SYGVKD. The CDR3 has 13 amino acids. V lost 4 bases to trimming and J lost 6 bases, with 12 bases between them. DNA for the CDR3: TGTGCCATCAGTGTACAGGGTAGTGATGGCTACACCTTC. Its translation is CAISVQGSDGYTF.

This clonotype was seen many times. The chain joins TRBV29-1 to TRBJ2-7, with 9 bases that match TRBD2. The J segment lost 5 bases and the V segment lost 4 bases, leaving 6 bases of the junction unmatched. Per the germline V gene, CDR1 is SQVTM and CDR2 is ANQGSEA. There are 13 residues in the CDR3. The CDR3 reads CSVAAGLANEQYF. The CDR3 region has the DNA TGCAGCGTTGCCGCCGGACTAGCGAACGAGCAGTACTTC.

V is TRBV12-3 or TRBV12-4 and J is TRBJ2-7; 7 positions agree with TRBD2. Trimming at V came to 4 bases and at J to 2 bases, leaving 5 bases not matched to a gene. CDR3 length: 14 residues. This CDR3 reads CASSSASGPYEQYF. The CDR3 coding sequence is TGTGCCAGCAGTTCTGCTAGCGGACCCTACGAGCAGTACTTC.

This clonotype occurred a few times. The chain links TRBV20-1 to TRBJ2-7; no clear D. The CDR3 is made up of 13 amino acids. The germline V gene has CDR1 DFQATT and CDR2 SNEGSKA (reference sequence). Trimming left V 0 bases short and J 2 bases short, with 8 bases between. This chain's CDR3 is CSARDIETYEQYF. The DNA of the CDR3 is TGCAGTGCTAGAGATATCGAAACCTACGAGCAGTACTTC.

The chain links TRBV12-3 or TRBV12-4 to TRBJ2-1; 9 positions match TRBD2. The CDR3 sequence is 15 residues long. V shed 5 bases and J 7 bases; nucleotides not matched to a gene: 9. This CDR3 is CASSPSLAGRNEQFF. The CDR3 bases are TGTGCCAGCAGTCCCAGTCTAGCGGGAAGGAATGAGCAGTTCTTC.

This clonotype was observed many times. This sequence joins TRBV11-2 and TRBJ2-1; 15 positions match TRBD2. The CDR3 spans 19 residues. V gave up 5 bases and J gave up 3 bases; unmatched junction bases: 11. CDR1 is SGHAT and CDR2 is FQNNGV in the germline V gene. The CDR3 sequence: CASSRHPGLAGGVYNEQFF. The CDR3, as DNA: TGTGCCAGCAGCCGTCATCCGGGACTAGCGGGAGGTGTCTACAATGAGCAGTTCTTC.

This clonotype was picked up many times. V gene TRBV12-3 or TRBV12-4 combines with J gene TRBJ1-1, with D perhaps matching TRBD1 (5 bases). The CDR3 extends over 14 amino acids. Trimming took off 6 bases at V and 1 base at J, with 12 bases between the two ends. In DNA form, the CDR3 reads TGTGCCAGCAGCCGGGGTACAGGGAACACTGAAGCTTTCTTT. Encoded protein: CASSRGTGNTEAFF.

The chain has TRBV5-4 and TRBJ2-1; D gene ambiguous. The ends were cut back, 2 bases at V and 6 bases at J, with 15 bases in the middle. CDR1 is SGHNT and CDR2 is YYREEE in the germline V gene (reference sequence). The CDR3 sequence is 15 residues long. CDR3 amino acids: CASSFGIAAINEQFF. CDR3 nucleotides: TGTGCCAGCAGCTTTGGAATAGCTGCCATCAATGAGCAGTTCTTC.

The table lists this clonotype with many counts. The rearrangement joins TRBV6-1 to TRBJ2-5, with a possible D match to TRBD1 (5 bases). Between the trimmed V and J ends, which lost 2 bases and 5 bases, there was a span of 9 bases. The germline gives CDR1 MNHNS, CDR2 SASEGT. The CDR3 loop spans 13 amino acids. The chain's CDR3 is CASSEYHRETQYF. The CDR3 DNA reads TGTGCCAGCAGTGAATACCACAGGGAGACCCAGTACTTC.

This clonotype was recorded a few times. The chain combines TRBV12-3 or TRBV12-4 with TRBJ2-1, with D maybe TRBD1 (6 bases). The CDR3 runs to 19 residues. V was pared by 4 bases and J by 0 bases, with 22 bases between. CDR3 protein: CASSSPRGLGVSSYNEQFF. For the CDR3, the DNA is TGTGCCAGCAGTTCACCCAGGGGCCTTGGGGTCAGCTCCTACAATGAGCAGTTCTTC.

This clonotype was detected only a few times. The chain employs TRBV18 and TRBJ1-5; D remains unclear. Trimming removed 3 bases at V and 2 bases at J, with 14 bases between. CDR3 length: 16 amino acids. The germline CDR1 and CDR2 sequences are KGHSH and LQKENI. The chain's CDR3 is CASSPQTAMGNQPQHF. DNA of the CDR3: TGTGCCAGCTCACCTCAGACGGCCATGGGCAATCAGCCCCAGCATTTT.

The V and J genes are TRBV6-5 and TRBJ1-5; D might be TRBD1 (5 bases). V dropped 0 bases and J dropped 7 bases, with 10 bases sitting between them. The CDR3 is 14 amino acids. Germline assignment: CDR1 MNHEY and CDR2 SVGAGI. The CDR3 spells CASSYSGEGQPQHF. The CDR3 nucleotides are TGTGCCAGCAGTTACTCAGGGGAAGGCCAGCCCCAGCATTTT.

The rearrangement uses TRBV5-1 and TRBJ2-3; 10 nucleotides agree with TRBD1. Germline CDR1 reads SGHRS; CDR2 reads YFSETQ. V was clipped by 4 bases and J by 4 bases; unmatched bases: 9. The CDR3 length is 16 residues. DNA of the CDR3: TGCGCCAGCAGCCCAAGACAGGGGGCCCGTCCAGATACGCAGTATTTT. This sequence encodes CASSPRQGARPDTQYF.

This clonotype was observed a few times. The chain uses TRBV12-3 or TRBV12-4 and TRBJ2-1, with D possibly TRBD1 on 6 matching bases. The CDR3 is 14 residues long. Trimming took 6 bases from V and 4 from J, leaving 13 bases between them. The CDR3 nucleotides read TGTGCCAGCAGCGCCGGGACACCTTACAATGAGCAGTTCTTC. It yields the protein CASSAGTPYNEQFF.

This chain joins TRBV4-1 and TRBJ2-2; D unclear. Germline CDR1 reads MGHRA; CDR2 reads YSYEKL. Trimming stripped 4 bases from V and 6 bases from J, with 9 bases between. The CDR3 has 13 residues. CDR3 sequence: CASSPSGPGELFF. In nucleotides, the CDR3 is TGCGCCAGCAGCCCCTCTGGCCCCGGGGAGCTGTTTTTT.

This sequence joins TRBV11-2 and TRBJ1-1; possibly TRBD1 for D (6 bases). V was clipped by 10 bases and J by 0 bases, with 12 bases between them. The CDR3 covers 13 residues. Looked up from germline, CDR1 is SGHAT and CDR2 is FQNNGV. The DNA for the CDR3 is TGTGCCACACCTCAGGGGATGAACACTGAAGCTTTCTTT. Residues: CATPQGMNTEAFF.

This clonotype was observed a handful of times. The V gene is TRBV29-1, the J gene TRBJ1-2, with TRBD1 matching 10 bases. The germline V gene encodes CDR1 SQVTM and CDR2 ANQGSEA. With V trimmed by 2 bases and J by 4 bases, 16 bases remained unmatched. CDR3 length equals 18 residues. The CDR3 DNA sequence: TGCAGCGTTGAATTCTTCGGACAGGGGGGACCTGGGGGCTATGGCTACACCTTC. Translated: CSVEFFGQGGPGGYGYTF.

This clonotype was seen at least ten times. J is TRBJ2-4 and V is TRBV29-1; 16 bases agree with TRBD2. This CDR3 has 16 amino acids. V was pared by 6 bases and J by 3 bases, with 5 bases of the junction left unmatched. Germline V gene data show CDR1 as SQVTM and CDR2 as ANQGSEA. The CDR3 here is CSVGLAGGPGKNIQYF. The CDR3 DNA reads as TGCAGCGTGGGACTAGCGGGAGGGCCCGGCAAAAACATTCAGTACTTC.

A few counts support this clonotype. The chain employs TRBV12-3 or TRBV12-4 and TRBJ1-2; 7 bases map to TRBD1. The trim removed 6 bases at V and 0 bases at J, leaving 1 base unmatched. The CDR3 totals 13 residues. The DNA for the CDR3 is TGTGCCAGCAGCAGGGGGTCTAACTATGGCTACACCTTC. Its protein is CASSRGSNYGYTF.

This clonotype was picked up many times. This chain uses TRBV20-1 with TRBJ2-1; no definite D call. The germline V gene encodes CDR1 DFQATT and CDR2 SNEGSKA (reference sequence). Trimming removed 3 bases at V and 2 bases at J, with 11 bases between. This CDR3 has 14 residues. The CDR3 here is CSASDLETYNEQFF. CDR3 DNA: TGCAGTGCTAGCGATCTAGAAACCTACAATGAGCAGTTCTTC.

The table lists this clonotype with many counts. The chain carries TRBV15 and TRBJ2-7; TRBD1 aligns across 11 bases. The CDR3 contains 17 residues. Germline CDR1 is LNHNV and CDR2 is YYDKDF (reference sequence). J was trimmed by 3 bases and V by 1 base; bases with no gene match: 8. Here the CDR3 reads CATSRGDRGFGDYEQYF. CDR3 DNA sequence: TGTGCCACCAGCAGAGGGGACAGGGGGTTTGGGGACTACGAGCAGTACTTC.

This clonotype was recorded a few times. The CDR3 here is CASSLAGRADNEQFF. CDR3 coding DNA: TGTGCCAGCAGCTTGGCCGGGAGGGCCGACAATGAGCAGTTCTTC. The chain recombines TRBV5-6 with TRBJ2-1; 8 nucleotides match TRBD2. V was pared by 0 bases and J by 5 bases, with 4 bases of the junction left unmatched. This CDR3 has 15 residues. Germline V gene data show CDR1 as SGHDT and CDR2 as YYEEEE.

In its sample, this clonotype was seen a few times. V and J are TRBV24-1 and TRBJ1-1; D is possibly TRBD1 (6 bases). Trimming shortened V by 10 bases and J by 0 bases, and 8 bases separated the two germline ends. The CDR3 runs to 12 residues. Looked up from germline, CDR1 is KGHDR and CDR2 is SFDVKD. CDR3 in DNA: TGTGCCACAGGGGGAGTGAACACTGAAGCTTTCTTT. Translation: CATGGVNTEAFF.

This clonotype turned up a few times. The J gene is TRBJ2-1, the V gene TRBV29-1; the D is unclear. The CDR3 is 11 residues long. Germline V gene lookup returns CDR1 SQVTM and CDR2 ANQGSEA. The ends were cut back, 0 bases at V and 10 bases at J, with 7 bases in the middle. CDR3 amino acids: CSVEDWSEQFF. CDR3 in DNA: TGCAGCGTTGAAGATTGGTCGGAGCAGTTCTTC.